These 27 T cell receptor beta chains were all obtained from the same sample, sequenced in a study of T cell repertoires in cytomegalovirus infection (dated by TCRdb to about 2019). For these TCRs, the target antigens are not known. In light of the paper, this sample's treatment or condition label describes: in vitro stimulation with specific CMV peptide epitopes to enrich CMV-specific T cells. Data came from an Illumina HiSeq 1500. In TCRdb, the public reads were trimmed at Q25 with fastp and aligned with MiXCR, with productive beta chains retained. Each CDR3 protein appears once, grouped with its most common genes and DNA. The sample records fewer than 850,000 distinct CDR3 sequences, 29% of which are singletons. The top ten hold about 12% of the sample. This material consisted of cultured CD8+ T cells from PBMCs, taken from culture after CMV antigen stimulation. The receptors here all came from a human donor in good health (CMV status not recorded). Some clones in this sample may be carry-over from other donors' samples.

The J gene is TRBJ1-3, the V gene TRBV7-8; TRBD1 is a possible D gene (6 bases). CDR1 and CDR2 from the germline V gene are SGHVS and FQNEAQ. V was cut by 3 bases and J by 0 bases, with 12 bases left in between. The CDR3 totals 16 residues. CDR3 amino acids: CASSFDGTPSGNTIYF. The DNA of the CDR3 is TGTGCCAGCAGCTTCGATGGGACACCCTCTGGAAACACCATATATTTT.

The chain combines TRBV19 with TRBJ1-3; a weak D match, TRBD1 (5 bases). The CDR3 runs to 16 residues. Germline V gene data show CDR1 as LNHDA and CDR2 as SQIVND (reference sequence). Trimming shortened V by 6 bases and J by 0 bases, and 15 bases separated the two germline ends. In DNA form, the CDR3 reads TGTGCCAGTAGGAGACGGGGGTCCTACTCTGGAAACACCATATATTTT. Protein product: CASRRRGSYSGNTIYF.

This clonotype has a handful of counts. The chain has TRBV6-1 and TRBJ2-6; D is possibly TRBD1 (5 bases). V lost 4 bases, J lost 2 bases, and 12 bases lay in between. The CDR3 is 16 amino acids. Germline loops: CDR1 MNHNS, CDR2 SASEGT. Here the CDR3 DNA reads TGTGCCAGCAGTGGCATTTGGGGCGCTGGGGCCAACGTCCTGACTTTC. This codes for CASSGIWGAGANVLTF.

This clonotype appeared a few times. V is TRBV6-6 and J is TRBJ1-2, with D hard to call. Trimming pared 5 bases from V and 13 bases from J, leaving 17 bases between. CDR3 size: 12 residues. The germline V gene encodes CDR1 MNHNY and CDR2 SVGAGI (reference sequence). DNA of the CDR3: TGTGCCAGCAGTCCGTGGCCGGGGAGTGGCACCTTC. Protein sequence: CASSPWPGSGTF.

The rearrangement uses TRBV27 and TRBJ2-7; the match to TRBD1 covers 8 bases. V was clipped by 5 bases and J by 6 bases; unmatched bases: 12. This CDR3 is 15 amino acids long. Germline V lookup: CDR1 MNHEY, CDR2 SMNVEV (reference sequence). The CDR3 region has the DNA TGTGCCAGCAGTCTCCAGGGGGCTGGTCTGGTCGAGCAGTACTTC. It specifies CASSLQGAGLVEQYF.

The chain employs TRBV6-5 and TRBJ2-7; 7 bases map to TRBD2. With V trimmed by 4 bases and J by 0 bases, 15 bases remained unmatched. The germline CDR1 and CDR2 sequences are MNHEY and SVGAGI. The CDR3 length is 18 residues. The CDR3, as DNA: TGTGCCAGCAGTTCGGCAGCCCCGGGCCTAGCGGCCTCCTACGAGCAGTACGTC. Encoded protein: CASSSAAPGLAASYEQYV.

There are many counts of this clonotype. The chain is built from TRBV7-2 and TRBJ1-5; D unresolved. There are 16 residues in the CDR3. The V end lost 2 bases, the J end lost 11 bases, and 22 bases lay between the germline ends. Germline CDR1 SGHTA, CDR2 FQGNSA. CDR3 region: CASSLIEGGPFGAQHF. Here the CDR3 DNA reads TGTGCCAGCAGCTTAATTGAGGGAGGGCCCTTTGGAGCCCAGCATTTT.

The chain joins TRBV6-5 to TRBJ2-5, with 8 bases aligning to TRBD2. Losses at the gene ends were 5 bases for V and 5 bases for J; bases not matched to a gene: 7. This CDR3 comprises 14 residues. Germline loops: CDR1 MNHEY, CDR2 SVGAGI. The CDR3 loop is CASSHGLAGETQYF. The CDR3 nucleotides read TGTGCCAGCAGTCACGGACTAGCAGGCGAGACCCAGTACTTC.

The CDR3 nucleotides are TGTGCCAGCAGTTTTACAGGGGTTGGAGATACGCAGTATTTT. Amino acids: CASSFTGVGDTQYF. The chain employs TRBV12-3 or TRBV12-4 and TRBJ2-3; 7 bases align to TRBD1. V trimming: 3 bases; J trimming: 5 bases; junction bases outside the gene matches: 5. The CDR3 loop spans 14 amino acids.

The chain employs TRBV4-3 and TRBJ2-3; 8 nucleotides agree with TRBD1. Germline CDR1 and CDR2: LGHNA and YSLEER. V trimming: 5 bases; J trimming: 2 bases; junction bases outside the gene matches: 3. This CDR3 has 14 amino acids. The CDR3 nucleotides are TGCGCCAGCAGCGACAGGGGTACCACAGATACGCAGTATTTT. This gives the protein CASSDRGTTDTQYF.

This chain uses TRBV20-1 with TRBJ2-5; 8 bases agree with TRBD1. The junction had 8 bases not matched to a gene; V was cut back by 0 bases and J by 5 bases. This CDR3 contains 15 residues. CDR1 and CDR2 from the germline V gene are DFQATT and SNEGSKA (reference sequence). The CDR3: CSARDKGQGGETQYF. The DNA of the CDR3 is TGCAGTGCTAGAGATAAAGGACAGGGTGGGGAGACCCAGTACTTC.

This clonotype has more than one count but fewer than ten. This chain uses TRBV28 with TRBJ2-5; the match to TRBD1 covers 9 bases. CDR1 is MDHEN and CDR2 is SYDVKM in the germline V gene. The CDR3 length is 15 residues. The ends lost 6 bases at V and 1 base at J; junction bases unmatched: 6. The CDR3 protein is CASSPRQGGQETQYF. The CDR3 coding sequence is TGTGCCAGCAGCCCTCGACAGGGGGGCCAAGAGACCCAGTACTTC.

This clonotype showed up just a few times. The chain links TRBV27 to TRBJ1-2; 7 bases fit TRBD1. Germline V lookup: CDR1 MNHEY, CDR2 SMNVEV (reference sequence). V shed 6 bases and J 5 bases; nucleotides not matched to a gene: 9. The CDR3 extends over 14 amino acids. Here the CDR3 DNA reads TGTGCCAGCAGCCCCACAGGGGCGAAGTATGGCTACACCTTC. It is translated as CASSPTGAKYGYTF.

The CDR3 spells CASSHSEGGHNEQFF. CDR3 sequence (DNA): TGTGCCAGCAGCCATAGTGAGGGGGGGCACAATGAGCAGTTCTTC. The chain uses TRBV13 and TRBJ2-1; D might be TRBD2 (7 bases). Per germline, CDR1 PRHDT and CDR2 FYEKMQ (reference sequence). The V and J ends lost 5 bases and 5 bases respectively, with 16 bases between them. This CDR3 is built from 15 residues.

The chain has TRBV7-9 and TRBJ1-5; D is possibly TRBD1 (5 bases). V dropped 5 bases and J dropped 4 bases, with 18 bases sitting between them. This CDR3 is 16 amino acids long. Per the germline V gene, CDR1 is SEHNR and CDR2 is FQNEAQ (reference sequence). DNA for the CDR3: TGTGCCAGCAGCCCTAATCAAATGGGGCCAAATCAGCCCCAGCATTTT. This codes for CASSPNQMGPNQPQHF.

This chain joins TRBV7-9 and TRBJ2-1, with 11 bases identical to TRBD2. CDR1 and CDR2 from the germline V gene are SEHNR and FQNEAQ (reference sequence). The trim removed 0 bases at V and 12 bases at J, leaving 10 bases unmatched. The CDR3 loop spans 16 amino acids. CDR3 loop: CASSLALAGGADPQFF. Written as DNA, the CDR3 is TGTGCCAGCAGCTTAGCGCTAGCGGGGGGAGCCGACCCGCAGTTCTTC.

This clonotype was seen a few times. The V gene is TRBV6-1, the J gene TRBJ1-5; no clear D. CDR1 is MNHNS, CDR2 SASEGT, per germline. V was shortened by 7 bases and J by 5 bases, with 15 bases between the two germline ends. This CDR3 spans 14 amino acids. CDR3 sequence (DNA): TGTGCCAGCATCCAAGAAGGTTGGGATCAGCCCCAGCATTTT. It codes for CASIQEGWDQPQHF.

The rearrangement joins TRBV27 to TRBJ2-2; D remains unclear. Trimming cost V 3 bases and J 1 base, with 9 bases left between them. Per germline, CDR1 MNHEY and CDR2 SMNVEV (reference sequence). The CDR3 consists of 15 residues. The DNA for the CDR3 is TGTGCCAGCAGTTTCGGCCGAAGGAACACCGGGGAGCTGTTTTTT. This gives the protein CASSFGRRNTGELFF.

This sequence joins TRBV20-1 and TRBJ1-4, with D possibly matching TRBD1 (6 bases). The CDR3 covers 13 residues. Between the trimmed V and J ends, which lost 5 bases and 6 bases, there was a span of 13 bases. Germline V gene lookup returns CDR1 DFQATT and CDR2 SNEGSKA (reference sequence). The CDR3 loop reads CSAHHRADEKLFF. The CDR3 nucleotides read TGCAGTGCTCACCACAGGGCCGATGAAAAACTGTTTTTT.

The genes are TRBV7-6 and TRBJ2-1; D is unclear. The CDR3 is made up of 15 amino acids. CDR1 and CDR2 from the germline V gene are SGHVS and FNYEAQ. The V gene lost 2 bases and the J gene lost 5 bases, with 13 bases spanning the gap. In DNA, the CDR3 is TGTGCCAGCAGCTTACTAGGTACAGAAAACAATGAGCAGTTCTTC. As protein: CASSLLGTENNEQFF.

The chain links TRBV4-1 to TRBJ2-7, with D perhaps assigned TRBD1 or TRBD2 (5 bases each). Deletions cut 4 bases from V and 2 bases from J, with 15 bases between. The CDR3 is made up of 15 amino acids. CDR1 is MGHRA, CDR2 YSYEKL, per germline. The CDR3 nucleotides read TGCGCCAGCAGCCCCGGAGAGGGGCCCACCTACGAGCAGTACGTC. Protein product: CASSPGEGPTYEQYV.

This clonotype showed up just a few times. The V and J genes are TRBV5-4 and TRBJ1-6; D is uncertain. The CDR3 runs to 17 residues. Germline CDR1 is SGHNT and CDR2 is YYREEE (reference sequence). Deletions cut 0 bases from V and 0 bases from J, with 10 bases between. The CDR3 DNA follows: TGTGCCAGCAGCTTGGCCGCGACCAGCTCCTATAATTCACCCCTCCACTTT. Translating it yields CASSLAATSSYNSPLHF.

The chain combines TRBV6-2 or TRBV6-3 with TRBJ1-6, with D maybe TRBD1 (5 bases). The germline V gene encodes CDR1 MNHEY and CDR2 SVGEGT. The V and J ends lost 7 bases and 4 bases respectively, with 8 bases between them. The CDR3 has 13 residues. The CDR3 loop reads CASKTDYNSPLHF. The CDR3 DNA sequence: TGTGCCAGCAAGACAGATTATAATTCACCCCTCCACTTT.

The chain carries TRBV7-9 and TRBJ2-2; D gene ambiguous. CDR1 is SEHNR, CDR2 FQNEAQ, per germline (reference sequence). V was clipped by 6 bases and J by 1 base, with 18 bases between them. CDR3 length: 17 residues. CDR3 bases: TGTGCCAGCAGTCTATTTCGTCACAGAGGGAACACCGGGGAGCTGTTTTTT. This encodes CASSLFRHRGNTGELFF.

The chain carries TRBV25-1 and TRBJ2-1, with TRBD1 as a possible D gene (6 bases). The CDR3 is made up of 15 amino acids. Germline loops: CDR1 MGHDK, CDR2 SYGVNS. The V end lost 4 bases, the J end lost 6 bases, and 16 bases lay between the germline ends. The CDR3 is CASSAGAGEFNEQFF. DNA of the CDR3: TGTGCCAGCAGTGCTGGGGCAGGGGAGTTCAATGAGCAGTTCTTC.

The chain joins TRBV19 to TRBJ1-5; 9 bases line up with TRBD1. The CDR3 runs 15 residues. CDR1 is LNHDA, CDR2 SQIVND, per germline (reference sequence). V was pared by 3 bases and J by 7 bases, with 7 bases of the junction left unmatched. The CDR3 DNA reads TGTGCCAGTAGTATGGGGGGACAGGGAGGCCAGCCCCAGCATTTT. Translating it yields CASSMGGQGGQPQHF.

On this clonotype: The junction does not match germline at one end; this may be a read error. V gene TRBV19 combines with J gene TRBJ2-2; D tentatively fits TRBD1 or TRBD2 (5 bases each). Looked up from germline, CDR1 is LNHDA and CDR2 is SQIVND (reference sequence). The CDR3 is 15 amino acids. CDR3 sequence reads: CASSIGTEHTGELFF. The CDR3 bases are TGTGCCAGTAGCATAGGGACGGAACACACCGGGGAGCTGTTTTTT.